This T cell receptor beta chain derives from a study of blood T cell repertoires in COVID-19. Study background: The analysed material was cDNA or gDNA that came from T cells, B-cell-depleted T cells, or PBMCs.

Membership in each cohort depended on participant-reported clinical history. Recovery meant two consecutive negative NP/OP PCR tests, professional clearance, or resolved symptoms. Profiled with immunoSEQ multiplex PCR; TCRdb holds only in-frame clones, not every one. The data show some 330,000 clones, over 80% seen once. This CDR3 has 17 amino acids. The germline V gene encodes CDR1 SGHNT and CDR2 YENEEA. V lost 0 bases to trimming and J lost 5 bases, with 16 bases between them. Input material: PBMCs or T cells enriched from blood (not recorded which). The TCR was taken from a woman between 50 and 59 years old who had recovered from COVID-19. The chain couples TRBV11-3 to TRBJ2-2, with D possibly TRBD2 on 6 matching bases. This CDR3 reads CASSLERRVAGTGELFF. CDR3 sequence (DNA): TGTGCCAGCAGCTTAGAGAGGAGGGTCGCGGGGACCGGGGAGCTGTTTTTT.